Given below is one T cell receptor beta chain in context. Its cognate antigen is unknown. The sample comes from a study of shared clonotypes between healthy human individuals. Overall study findings and caveats: Inspection by rarefaction showed sorted-subset sequencing to be incomplete despite large depth.

CDR1 SEHNR and CDR2 FQNEAQ come from the germline V gene (reference sequence). V lost 6 bases, J lost 6 bases, and 18 bases lay in between. The CDR3 loop spans 15 amino acids. Using immunoSEQ multiplex PCR, the repertoire was profiled, and TCRdb retains in-frame clones only, with some absent. The sample consists of some 1,900,000 clones, roughly 94% of them appearing once. The naive CD8 subset, CD45RO-negative cells positively selected for CCR7, excluded terminally differentiated effector memory CD45RA+ cells. Source material: naive CD8+ T cells sorted from blood. V gene TRBV7-9 combines with J gene TRBJ2-1, with D maybe TRBD2 (5 bases). The sequence was obtained from a man in his late teens or twenties in good health. The CDR3 DNA follows: TGTGCCAGCAGTTCCCGTACCCTAGGGAGCAATGAGCAGTTCTTC. Translating it yields CASSSRTLGSNEQFF.